This T cell receptor (beta chain) originates from a study of T cells after yellow fever vaccination. The CDR3 is 12 residues long. Germline values: CDR1 DFQATT, CDR2 SNEGSKA (reference sequence). V was pared by 2 bases and J by 7 bases, with 12 bases between. The TCR cDNA carried a universal primer site and UMIs from 5'RACE template switching. MiXCR, applied by TCRdb to the 5' RACE reads, yields one record per CDR3 protein. The top ten clones hold roughly 0.9% of a sample with 200,000 to 250,000 distinct CDR3 sequences, around 7% of them seen once. General study findings and limits: A faster peak, day 5 versus 15, was reached by the weaker secondary response. At about 97% for CD4 and just over 85% for CD8, most primary-vaccination clones showed up again after the booster. Shared CD4/CD8 clonotypes were a small share, likely from convergent recombination.

This clonotype was detected a few times. Its antigen is undetermined. The receptor's source is a man younger than 45 who received the YFV17D yellow fever vaccine. The sample was CD4+ T cells sorted from PBMCs, taken 15 days after the yellow fever booster vaccination. The rearrangement uses TRBV20-1 and TRBJ2-7; no reliable D call. CDR3 region: CSARPTVQEQYF. Written as DNA, the CDR3 is TGCAGTGCTAGACCGACGGTCCAGGAGCAGTACTTC.